This TCR beta chain was sequenced in a study of blood T cell repertoires in COVID-19. Study at large: PBMCs, B-cell-depleted T cells, or T cells provided the cDNA or gDNA that made up the material.

Trimming removed 2 bases from V and 9 bases from J, with 16 bases in between. This CDR3 region has 14 residues. Germline V gene data show CDR1 as SGHNT and CDR2 as YENEEA. In the original workflow: Reference gene primers were amplified, and this amplification served to estimate nucleated cell counts. Sequenced by immunoSEQ multiplex PCR; TCRdb stores in-frame clones only, minus some. That table furnishes V, J and clone size, whereas the DNA furnished D and trimming. The sample has approximately 170,000 clones, 85% to 90% seen once; the top ten hold under 3%. This receptor was taken from a woman older than 75 with COVID-19, enrolled during active disease. Sequencing input: peripheral blood. The chain has TRBV11-3 and TRBJ2-5; tentative D call: TRBD1 (6 bases). The CDR3 DNA follows: TGTGCCAGCAGCTTAAACAGGGCCAATCCGTCCCAGTACTTC. Translating gives CASSLNRANPSQYF.